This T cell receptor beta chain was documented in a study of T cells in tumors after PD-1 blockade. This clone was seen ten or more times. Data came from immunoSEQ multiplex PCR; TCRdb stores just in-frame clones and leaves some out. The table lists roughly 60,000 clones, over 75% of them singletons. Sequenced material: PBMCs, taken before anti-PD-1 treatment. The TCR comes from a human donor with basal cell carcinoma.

The CDR3 sequence is CASSQERNTQYF. In DNA, the CDR3 is TGTGCCAGCAGCCAAGAAAGGAATACGCAGTATTTT. This chain uses TRBV3-1 (or the pseudogene TRBV3-2) with TRBJ2-3; D gene ambiguous. Germline CDR1 LGHDT, CDR2 YNNKEL (reference sequence). V dropped 0 bases and J dropped 7 bases, with 5 bases sitting between them. The CDR3 contains 12 residues.